The source of this T cell receptor (beta chain) is a study of cytomegalovirus exposure and HLA in healthy donors (dated by TCRdb to 2015 to 2018). For the study in its entirety: According to an earlier analysis of a few hundred of the donors, 150 million to 200 million T cells yielded 100 million or so unique TCR beta sequences and approximately 300 Gb of sequence data. An earlier analysis of approximately 500 of the donors applied high-throughput TCR beta sequencing to assess whether each TCR beta V gene segment acted as functional or pseudogenic. All discovery cohort repertoires had been generated on a single sequencing platform. The aim of the study was to test whether cataloging public T cell receptors could identify signatures of past pathogen exposure. Typing coverage varied by locus: 629-630 donors for A, B, C, DRB1 and DQB1; roughly 560 for DQA1; 606 for DPA1; around 490 for DPB1. Among the roughly 370 genotyped donors, about 83% belonged to the genetic ancestry cluster associated with self-reported Caucasian donors. A later analysis re-examined previously published TCR beta repertoires from over 500 donors and added high-resolution HLA genotyping to investigate patterns of TCR occurrence. Donor age, sex, ethnicity and CMV serostatus were collected together with the repertoire data. HLA typing included class I and class II loci at four-digit resolution. To predict cytomegalovirus infection status, the study brought together high-throughput TCR immunosequencing, statistical association of individual TCRs with disease status, and machine learning. About five DR-DQ haplotypes were handled as single units for association and clustering because linkage in the cohort was strong. Using immunosequencing, the study profiled T cell repertoires from around 670 subjects and related those repertoires to cytomegalovirus serostatus. Approximately 300 gigabases of sequencing data and approximately 84 million unique TCR sequences were included in an early release covering 500 to 750 HLA-typed donors. Along with the approximately 600-subject first cohort, a separate validation cohort of over a hundred different subjects was used. Genome-wide SNP genotypes for about three fifths of the roughly 670 donors were used in a later genetic analysis, which treated that subset as a discovery cohort. On average, about 200,000 unique TCR beta nucleotide sequences were sequenced per donor among some 420 genotyped donors of the cohort, with around 19% of those sequences being non-productive. Rather than drawing on any new phenotypic data, the later analysis identified candidate immune exposures from TCR beta sequences and the way those sequences occurred across donors.

The cohort comprised approximately 700 healthy bone marrow donors. At the time of sampling, every cohort member was nominally healthy, though immune exposures that went unrecorded were likely present. The donor was CMV seronegative and was included in the group of a few hundred seronegative cohort members. A peripheral blood sample was provided by each donor, and peripheral blood mononuclear cells were used for TCR beta sequencing. The Qiagen DNeasy Blood Extraction Kit was used to extract genomic DNA from the blood cell samples. Unmatched junction bases come to 5, with V trimmed by 4 bases and J by 4 bases. The CDR3 goes from the cysteine to the phenylalanine over 14 residues. Only CDR3 DNA remains: 42 bases, in frame from the first base. CDR1 is given as MNHEY and CDR2 as SVGAGI, both from the germline V gene. The library was prepared using the immunoSEQ multiplex PCR assay. For the multiplex PCR, a mixture combining 60 forward primers for TCR Vbeta segments and 13 reverse primers for TCR Jbeta segments was used. A multiplex PCR assay on genomic DNA amplified the CDR3 region of rearranged TCR beta genes. On the Illumina HiSeq System, the amplified TCR beta libraries were sequenced as 87-base-pair reads. On the authors' methods: In a later analysis, some 80 million unique TCR beta chains were counted across the roughly 610 repertoires, and around 11 million of these chains were shared by at least two donors. A nearest-neighbor algorithm error-corrected the raw reads and collapsed the reads into unique sequences, merging closely related sequences to remove PCR and sequencing errors. Alignment of CDR3 sequences to IMGT reference sequences was used to assign V, D and J gene segments. For a sequence to be retained, a match of at least six nucleotides was required to both a V gene segment and a J gene segment. A rearrangement counted as productive if the CDR3 had no stop codons and remained in frame with V and J, and every other rearrangement counted as non-productive. CDR3 was defined by IMGT convention, running from the second conserved V-encoded cysteine to the conserved J-encoded phenylalanine. In an earlier analysis of just under 600 of the donors, sequences lacking an unambiguous match to a single V gene segment were excluded. In an earlier analysis of 587 of the donors, V segments were called functional above 56.7% productive rearrangements and were called segregating when the between-donor standard deviation exceeded 5%. To diagnose cytomegalovirus status from the catalog of TCR beta chain sequences, a statistical classification framework was built. In a later analysis, TCR nucleotide sequences were compared against IMGT/GENE-DB human TR gene sequences so that V and J genes could be assigned. In a later analysis, CDR3 sequences and most-parsimonious VDJ recombination scenarios were assigned using the TCRdist pipeline. A later analysis defined each TCR beta chain by its CDR3 amino acid sequence plus V-gene family, and excluded reads lacking a unique V-gene family. To address suspected cross-contamination and a sequencing artifact, a later analysis removed 592 highly shared, low-generation-probability nucleotide sequences. A later analysis calculated a clonal expansion index for each public chain from normalized within-repertoire ranks of inferred template counts. In a later analysis, generation probabilities were computed using a VDJ recombination model fitted to out-of-frame rearrangements, and the results were checked against IGoR. A later analysis scored TCR-TCR, TCR-HLA and TCR-CMV co-occurrence with hypergeometric tests, applying a repertoire-size bias correction to TCR pairs. In a later analysis, false discovery rates were estimated by permuting HLA or CMV assignments 20 times. In a later analysis, co-occurring TCRs were grouped using DBSCAN, and TCRdist sequence similarity was added for clustering within HLA-allele-positive subsets. Repertoires with fewer than 30,000 or more than 120,000 public chains, plus five repertoires with anomalous nucleotide sharing, were excluded from co-occurrence clustering. Drawn from immuneACCESS, this table holds only the in-frame rearrangements with V and J called that TCRdb kept. Clones are partly lost; checked studies trace under half to an unresolved V gene and leave the rest unexplained. V, J and clone size are those of that table, while D and trimming were read from the DNA. This sample gives 130,000 or so clones in total; around 77% of them show up just once. The ten top clones hold around 1.2% of the sample.

What the research found in general, with its limitations: The 87-base-pair reads could not distinguish some IMGT-functional V segments, including TRBV6-2 and TRBV6-3, so those segments were excluded. In vitro tests confirmed that a few of the cytomegalovirus-associated TCR beta chains recognize cytomegalovirus antigens. Compared with equally common non-associated chains, HLA-associated TCR beta chains in a later analysis were more clonally expanded and had lower generation probabilities. CMV serostatus was the only immune exposure information available for the cohort. A later genetic analysis reported fewer N-insertions in productive TCRs among donors in an Asian-associated ancestry cluster than the roughly 690-donor mean. Correlated functional status among segregating V segments might reflect linkage disequilibrium, but an unknown experimental factor could not be ruled out. Most CMV-associated TCR beta chains appeared to be HLA-restricted in a later analysis, and the HLA associations seemed to be driven largely by CMV exposure. A cluster of highly shared sequence variants was judged likely to represent a technical artifact of the sequencing pipeline. Several of the top co-occurrence clusters appeared to be linked to parvovirus B19, influenza, CMV and Epstein-Barr virus, according to a later analysis. The cohort was sequenced for TCR beta chains only, and without alpha or paired-chain data the features that could be detected were limited. Presence/absence analyses assumed roughly uniform sequencing depth across donors, an assumption that may not hold. A further reported finding was that TCR beta sequences accurately predicted the HLA-A and HLA-B alleles for most subjects in the first cohort. Across donors, most TCR sequences were observed very rarely, whereas some public TCRs were present in many individuals. V-gene and J-gene trimming of TCR beta chains was associated with a missense DCLRE1C variant in a later genetic analysis, and the association was replicated in an independent cohort. Specific HLA alleles were associated with about 17,000 TCR beta sequences at a false discovery rate of 0.05 in a later analysis. Because counts were too low, 15 to 20 rarely observed V segments, including chromosome 9 orphons, were left out of the earlier analysis of about 500 of the donors. HLA typing was unavailable for some donors at each locus, so association tests used only the typed subset. The authors suggested that the approach could potentially be extended to other disease states and immunological phenotypes. The classifier was reported to diagnose cytomegalovirus status with high specificity and sensitivity in both the original and validation cohorts. The study listed 150 to 200 TCR beta chains as associated with cytomegalovirus. An earlier analysis of around 540 of the donors showed that most TCR beta V segments appeared in productive rearrangements either about 90% or about 30% of the time, which broadly matched IMGT annotations. Assigning TCR associations to individual alleles was difficult when HLA alleles, especially DR and DQ, strongly co-occurred. A later analysis found that TCR association rates varied across HLA loci, with DRB1 alleles showing the most associated TCRs and HLA-C alleles the fewest.

Comment on this clone: Its antigen is unknown. No quality values exist for individual bases; no much larger clone is one base distant.

The sequenced sample was PBMCs. The source of this sequence is a man in his forties or fifties in good health and CMV-seronegative. This sequence uses TRBV6-5 and TRBJ1-1, with 8 bases in between that match TRBD1. The CDR3 protein: CASSWTGLGTEAFF. The sequenced DNA is TGTGCCAGCAGTTGGACAGGGCTGGGCACTGAAGCTTTCTTT.